The 8 T cell receptor beta chains below were found in one sample sequenced in a study of blood T cell repertoires in COVID-19. Libraries were prepared by immunoSEQ multiplex PCR; TCRdb keeps only in-frame clonotypes and omits some of them. The data show 180,000 or so clones, about 80% seen once. Sample: PBMCs or T cells enriched from blood (not recorded which). The receptors come from a man aged 45-65 years who had recovered from COVID-19.

This clone appeared a few times. J is TRBJ1-2 and V is TRBV15; D ambiguous. This CDR3 is 17 amino acids long. Germline V gives CDR1 LNHNV, CDR2 YYDKDF (reference sequence). Trimming took off 0 bases at V and 8 bases at J, with 22 bases between the two ends. The CDR3 DNA reads as TGTGCCACCAGCAGAGATCCCGATAGGTCCTCGGCGAGGGGCTACACCTTC. This translates into CATSRDPDRSSARGYTF.

This chain connects TRBV5-1 to TRBJ2-3; 14 bases align to TRBD2. V was clipped by 4 bases and J by 5 bases; unmatched bases: 6. CDR1 SGHRS and CDR2 YFSETQ come from the germline V gene. The CDR3 has 16 amino acids. In DNA, the CDR3 is TGCGCCAGCAGCAGAGGACTAGCGGGGGGTCAAGATACGCAGTATTTT. Translated: CASSRGLAGGQDTQYF.

The genes are TRBV11-3 and TRBJ1-1, with D unresolved. CDR1 and CDR2 from the germline V gene are SGHNT and YENEEA. Between the trimmed V and J ends, which lost 1 base and 4 bases, there was a span of 7 bases. The CDR3 runs to 13 residues. The CDR3 region has the DNA TGTGCCAGCAGCTTAGTTCCGGGCACTGAAGCTTTCTTT. Its translation is CASSLVPGTEAFF.

The chain's CDR3 is CASSPQPGTGELFF. Written as DNA, the CDR3 is TGTGCCAGCAGCCCACAACCAGGGACCGGGGAGCTGTTTTTT. The chain employs TRBV7-2 and TRBJ2-2, with D possibly being TRBD1 (5 bases). CDR3 length: 14 residues. Germline V gene sequence: CDR1 SGHTA, CDR2 FQGNSA. Trimming removed 5 bases at V and 5 bases at J, with 12 bases between.

The rearrangement uses TRBV29-1 and TRBJ2-1, with 15 bases fitting TRBD2. Germline-derived CDR1 and CDR2 are SQVTM and ANQGSEA. V was pared by 6 bases and J by 0 bases, with 6 bases of the junction left unmatched. This CDR3 spans 17 amino acids. The CDR3 sequence: CSVAGTSGRSSYNEQFF. The CDR3 region has the DNA TGCAGCGTGGCCGGGACTAGCGGGAGGAGCTCCTACAATGAGCAGTTCTTC.

This chain joins TRBV12-3 or TRBV12-4 and TRBJ2-3, with D unresolved. This CDR3 has 13 amino acids. V shed 1 base and J shed 4 bases, with 6 bases lying between them. The CDR3 here is CASSLDGPDTQYF. DNA of the CDR3: TGTGCCAGCAGTTTAGATGGCCCAGATACGCAGTATTTT.

The V call is TRBV14, the J call TRBJ2-2, with 12 bases matching TRBD2. Unmatched junction bases numbered 1, after V lost 6 bases and J lost 5 bases. This CDR3 spans 14 amino acids. The V gene's germline CDR1 is SGHDN and CDR2 FVKESK. DNA for the CDR3: TGTGCCAGCAGGACTAGCGGGGGTACCGGGGAGCTGTTTTTT. It specifies CASRTSGGTGELFF.

The V call is TRBV2, the J call TRBJ1-6; TRBD1 might be the D (5 bases). Germline lookup yields CDR1 SNHLY and CDR2 FYNNEI. Between the trimmed V and J ends, which lost 8 bases and 10 bases, there was a span of 18 bases. CDR3 length: 14 amino acids. CDR3 bases: TGTGCCAGCCCGGCGGACACCGGGCGGTCACCCCTCCACTTT. This encodes CASPADTGRSPLHF. The complete variable domain, with remaining parts taken from reference TRBV2 and TRBJ1-6, reads EPEVTQTPSHQVTQMGQEVILRCVPISNHLYFYWYRQILGQKVEFLVSFYNNEISEKSEIFDDQFSVERPDGSNFTLKIRSTKLEDSAMYFCASPADTGRSPLHFGNGTRLTVT.